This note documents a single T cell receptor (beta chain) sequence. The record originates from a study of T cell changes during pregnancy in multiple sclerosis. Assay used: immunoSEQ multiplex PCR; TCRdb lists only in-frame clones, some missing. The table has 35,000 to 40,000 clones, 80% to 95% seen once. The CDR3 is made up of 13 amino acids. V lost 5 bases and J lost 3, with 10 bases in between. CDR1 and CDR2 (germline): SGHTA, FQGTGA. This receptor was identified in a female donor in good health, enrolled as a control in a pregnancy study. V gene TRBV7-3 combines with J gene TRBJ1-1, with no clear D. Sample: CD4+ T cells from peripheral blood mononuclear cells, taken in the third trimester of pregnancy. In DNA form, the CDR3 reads TGTGCCAGCAGCCCGGGGAGGGACACTGAAGCTTTCTTT. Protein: CASSPGRDTEAFF.